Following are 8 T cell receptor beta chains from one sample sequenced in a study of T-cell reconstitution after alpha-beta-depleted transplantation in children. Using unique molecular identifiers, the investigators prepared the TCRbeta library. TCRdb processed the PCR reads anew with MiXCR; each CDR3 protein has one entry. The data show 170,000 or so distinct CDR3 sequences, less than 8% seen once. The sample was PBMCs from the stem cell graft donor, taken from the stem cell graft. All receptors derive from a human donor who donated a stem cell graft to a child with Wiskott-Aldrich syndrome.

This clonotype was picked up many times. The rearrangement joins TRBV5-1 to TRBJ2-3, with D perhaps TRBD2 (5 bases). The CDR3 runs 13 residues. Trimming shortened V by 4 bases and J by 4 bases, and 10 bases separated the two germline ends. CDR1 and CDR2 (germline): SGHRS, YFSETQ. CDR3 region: CASSLRAPDTQYF. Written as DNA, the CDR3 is TGCGCCAGCAGCCTGAGGGCACCAGATACGCAGTATTTT.

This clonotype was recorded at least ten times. The CDR3 region is CASSRGQGQTDTQYF. In DNA, the CDR3 is TGTGCCAGCAGCCGGGGACAGGGACAAACAGATACGCAGTATTTT. The rearrangement joins TRBV11-3 to TRBJ2-3; 9 positions match TRBD1. The V gene end was trimmed by 5 bases and the J gene end by 3 bases; junction bases not matched to a gene: 6. CDR1 is SGHNT and CDR2 is YENEEA in the germline V gene. The CDR3 is 15 residues long.

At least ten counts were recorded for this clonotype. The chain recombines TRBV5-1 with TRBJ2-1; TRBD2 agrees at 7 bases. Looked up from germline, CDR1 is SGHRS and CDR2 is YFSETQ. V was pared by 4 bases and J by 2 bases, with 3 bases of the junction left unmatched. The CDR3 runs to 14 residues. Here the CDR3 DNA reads TGCGCCAGCAGCCCTACTAGCGCCTACAATGAGCAGTTCTTC. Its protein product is CASSPTSAYNEQFF.

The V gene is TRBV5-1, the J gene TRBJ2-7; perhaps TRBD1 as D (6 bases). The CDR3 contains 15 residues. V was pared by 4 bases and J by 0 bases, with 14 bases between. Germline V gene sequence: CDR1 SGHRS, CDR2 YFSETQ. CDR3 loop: CASSIRDTSSYEQYF. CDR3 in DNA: TGCGCCAGCAGCATCCGGGACACGAGCTCCTACGAGCAGTACTTC.

The CDR3 DNA is TGCAGTGCTAGAGATCCCCGACTAGCGGGGGGCTACAATGAGCAGTTCTTC. The encoded protein is CSARDPRLAGGYNEQFF. V usage is TRBV20-1 and J usage is TRBJ2-1; 13 positions agree with TRBD2. CDR3 size: 17 residues. CDR1 is DFQATT and CDR2 is SNEGSKA in the germline V gene (reference sequence). V lost 0 bases, J lost 3 bases, and 5 bases stayed unmatched.

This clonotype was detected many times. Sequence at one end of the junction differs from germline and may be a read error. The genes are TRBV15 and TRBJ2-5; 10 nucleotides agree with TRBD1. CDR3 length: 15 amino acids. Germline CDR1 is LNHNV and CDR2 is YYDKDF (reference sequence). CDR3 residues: CATSRDRGLGKTQYF. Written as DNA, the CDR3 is TGTGCCACCAGTAGAGACAGGGGGCTTGGAAAGACCCAGTACTTC.

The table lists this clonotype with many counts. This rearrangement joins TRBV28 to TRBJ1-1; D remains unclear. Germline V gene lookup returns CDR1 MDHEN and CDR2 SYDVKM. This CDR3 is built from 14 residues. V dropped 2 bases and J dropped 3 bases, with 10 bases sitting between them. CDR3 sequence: CASSLGGPDTEAFF. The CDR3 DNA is TGTGCCAGCAGTTTAGGAGGGCCGGACACTGAAGCTTTCTTT.

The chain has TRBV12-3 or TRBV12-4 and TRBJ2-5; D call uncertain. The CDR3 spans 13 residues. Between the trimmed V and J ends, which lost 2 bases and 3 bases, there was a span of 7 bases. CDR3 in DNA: TGTGCCAGCAGTTTATCGTTCGAAGAGACCCAGTACTTC. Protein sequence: CASSLSFEETQYF.